This is a list of T cell receptor beta chains from one sample in a study of cytomegalovirus exposure and HLA in healthy donors. Sequenced by immunoSEQ multiplex PCR; TCRdb stores in-frame clones only, minus some. The table has about 62,000 clones, 85% to 95% seen once. Sequences were obtained from PBMCs. The receptors originated from a woman between 18 and 29 years old in good health and CMV-seropositive. Each CDR3 is given with its conserved first and last residue. Each record gives: clone size, V gene, J gene, D gene, CDR3 DNA, CDR3 protein. D genes are given only for firm matches. Clone size is shown for a subset of rows, as once, few, many or a class of expanded clone.

clone_size: .; v_call: TRBV27; j_call: TRBJ1-5; d_call: .; cdr3_nt: TGTGCCAGCAGCCGGGGGGGCGATGGACAGCCCCAGCATTTT; cdr3_aa: CASSRGGDGQPQHF
clone_size: .; v_call: TRBV27; j_call: TRBJ1-2; d_call: .; cdr3_nt: TGTGCCAGCAGTTTAGTAGGGCGGGGGATTTACGGCGGCTACACCTTC; cdr3_aa: CASSLVGRGIYGGYTF
clone_size: once; v_call: TRBV2; j_call: TRBJ2-7; d_call: .; cdr3_nt: TGTGCCAGCAGTGGGGTACCCGGGACACGCCTATCCTACGAGCAGTACTTC; cdr3_aa: CASSGVPGTRLSYEQYF
clone_size: few; v_call: TRBV28; j_call: TRBJ2-7; d_call: .; cdr3_nt: TGTGCCAGCAGTTTACTCTACGAGCAGTACTTC; cdr3_aa: CASSLLYEQYF
clone_size: once; v_call: TRBV7-9; j_call: TRBJ2-5; d_call: .; cdr3_nt: TGTGCCAGCAGCGATGGTGGGCGGGGTGGGGAGACCCAGTACTTC; cdr3_aa: CASSDGGRGGETQYF
clone_size: .; v_call: TRBV27; j_call: TRBJ1-6; d_call: .; cdr3_nt: TGTGCCAGCAGTTTAAGAGTGTCGAACTCACCCCTCCACTTT; cdr3_aa: CASSLRVSNSPLHF
clone_size: .; v_call: TRBV9; j_call: TRBJ2-2; d_call: TRBD1; cdr3_nt: TGTGCCAGCAGCGCGTATGACAGGGTTACGAGCACCGGGGAGCTGTTTTTT; cdr3_aa: CASSAYDRVTSTGELFF
clone_size: few; v_call: TRBV10-3; j_call: TRBJ1-1; d_call: .; cdr3_nt: TGTGCCATCAGTGAGGTAGAGAACACTGAAGCTTTCTTT; cdr3_aa: CAISEVENTEAFF
clone_size: .; v_call: TRBV4-1; j_call: TRBJ2-7; d_call: .; cdr3_nt: TGCGCCAGCAGCCAAGGAGGTAGAGGCCCAGTCTACGAGCAGTACTTC; cdr3_aa: CASSQGGRGPVYEQYF
clone_size: .; v_call: TRBV7-2; j_call: TRBJ1-1; d_call: .; cdr3_nt: TGTGCCAGCAGCTTAGGTCCAGGGGATCTATCCACTGAAGCTTTCTTT; cdr3_aa: CASSLGPGDLSTEAFF
clone_size: .; v_call: TRBV5-4; j_call: TRBJ2-1; d_call: TRBD2; cdr3_nt: TGTGCCAGCAGCTTAGCGGGCGGGAGGAATGAGCAGTTCTTC; cdr3_aa: CASSLAGGRNEQFF
clone_size: .; v_call: TRBV5-4; j_call: TRBJ2-7; d_call: TRBD2; cdr3_nt: TGTGCCAGCAGCTTGGGGGGGGGAGGCAGCTCCTACGAGCAGTACTTC; cdr3_aa: CASSLGGGGSSYEQYF
clone_size: .; v_call: TRBV5-1; j_call: TRBJ2-7; d_call: TRBD2; cdr3_nt: TGCGCCAGCAGCTGGGGACTAGCGGGGGGCGGCTCCTACGAGCAGTACTTC; cdr3_aa: CASSWGLAGGGSYEQYF
clone_size: once; v_call: TRBV4-2; j_call: TRBJ2-3; d_call: TRBD1; cdr3_nt: TGTGCCAGCAGCCAAGAAGACAGGGGGCTTGATACGCAGTATTTT; cdr3_aa: CASSQEDRGLDTQYF
clone_size: .; v_call: TRBV5-1; j_call: TRBJ2-1; d_call: TRBD2; cdr3_nt: TGCGCCAGCAGCTTTAGTAGCGGGAGGGACGATATCTTGTACAATGAGCAGTTCTTC; cdr3_aa: CASSFSSGRDDILYNEQFF
clone_size: .; v_call: TRBV28; j_call: TRBJ2-7; d_call: TRBD2; cdr3_nt: TGTGCCAGCAGTCCCGGACTAGCGGGAGGAGTCTACGAGCAGTACTTC; cdr3_aa: CASSPGLAGGVYEQYF
clone_size: .; v_call: TRBV28; j_call: TRBJ1-1; d_call: .; cdr3_nt: TGTGCCAGCAGTTTAATTTTGGGGCTGTACACTGAAGCTTTCTTT; cdr3_aa: CASSLILGLYTEAFF
clone_size: .; v_call: TRBV7-7; j_call: TRBJ2-3; d_call: TRBD1; cdr3_nt: TGTGCCAGCAGCACGGGACAGGGCCCAGATACGCAGTATTTT; cdr3_aa: CASSTGQGPDTQYF
clone_size: .; v_call: TRBV15; j_call: TRBJ2-7; d_call: .; cdr3_nt: TGTGCCACCAGCAGAGATAGTCAGGGCACCTACGAGCAGTACTTC; cdr3_aa: CATSRDSQGTYEQYF
clone_size: .; v_call: TRBV7-2; j_call: TRBJ2-7; d_call: .; cdr3_nt: TGTGCCAGCAGCTTAAGTACAGACTACGAGCAGTACTTC; cdr3_aa: CASSLSTDYEQYF
clone_size: .; v_call: TRBV7-2; j_call: TRBJ2-2; d_call: TRBD2; cdr3_nt: TGTGCCAGCAGCTCTAAGCGGGGGGGCCTCGGGGAGCTGTTTTTT; cdr3_aa: CASSSKRGGLGELFF
clone_size: once; v_call: TRBV2; j_call: TRBJ2-5; d_call: TRBD2; cdr3_nt: TGTGCCAGCAGGATCGGACTAGCGGCCACGCAAGAGACCCAGTACTTC; cdr3_aa: CASRIGLAATQETQYF
clone_size: .; v_call: TRBV4-3; j_call: TRBJ1-2; d_call: .; cdr3_nt: TGCGCCAGCAGCCAAGTGTATGCGGGTGGGGACTATGGCTACACCTTC; cdr3_aa: CASSQVYAGGDYGYTF
clone_size: .; v_call: TRBV7-9; j_call: TRBJ1-1; d_call: TRBD1; cdr3_nt: TGTGCCAGCAGCTTAGTGGGACAGGGCCAAGCTTTCTTT; cdr3_aa: CASSLVGQGQAFF
clone_size: once; v_call: TRBV5-1; j_call: TRBJ2-1; d_call: .; cdr3_nt: TGCGCCAGCAGCTTGAACTGGTACGATGAGCAGTTCTTC; cdr3_aa: CASSLNWYDEQFF
clone_size: once; v_call: TRBV28; j_call: TRBJ2-1; d_call: .; cdr3_nt: TGTGCCAGCAGTCAAACGTCCGCGGGAAGTTCCAATGAGCAGTTCTTC; cdr3_aa: CASSQTSAGSSNEQFF
clone_size: .; v_call: TRBV30; j_call: TRBJ1-1; d_call: .; cdr3_nt: TGTGCCTGGAGTTTCGGGGACACCGCGGCAGCTTTCTTT; cdr3_aa: CAWSFGDTAAAFF
clone_size: .; v_call: TRBV6-5; j_call: TRBJ2-7; d_call: .; cdr3_nt: TGTGCCAGCAGTGAATTCCCAGGCTACGAGCAGTACTTC; cdr3_aa: CASSEFPGYEQYF
clone_size: .; v_call: TRBV9; j_call: TRBJ2-1; d_call: TRBD2; cdr3_nt: TGTGCCAGCAGCGTCGGACTAGCGGGGGCGGGTGAGCAGTTCTTC; cdr3_aa: CASSVGLAGAGEQFF
clone_size: .; v_call: TRBV5-1; j_call: TRBJ2-6; d_call: TRBD2; cdr3_nt: TGCGCCAGCACTCTAGCGGGAGGGCTGGGGGCCAACGTCCTGACTTTC; cdr3_aa: CASTLAGGLGANVLTF
clone_size: .; v_call: TRBV18; j_call: TRBJ2-2; d_call: TRBD2; cdr3_nt: TGTGCCAGCTCACCTTCGCGGGGGGTAAACACCGGGGAGCTGTTTTTT; cdr3_aa: CASSPSRGVNTGELFF
clone_size: .; v_call: TRBV28; j_call: TRBJ2-5; d_call: TRBD2; cdr3_nt: TGTGCCAGCAGTTCCGGGGGGGCACGGGAGACCCAGTACTTC; cdr3_aa: CASSSGGARETQYF
clone_size: .; v_call: TRBV7-9; j_call: TRBJ1-4; d_call: TRBD1; cdr3_nt: TGTGCCAGCAGCTGGACAGGACTGAATGAAAAACTGTTTTTT; cdr3_aa: CASSWTGLNEKLFF
clone_size: .; v_call: TRBV30; j_call: TRBJ1-4; d_call: .; cdr3_nt: TGTGCCTGGAGTCGGGACACGGCTTACGAAAAACTGTTTTTT; cdr3_aa: CAWSRDTAYEKLFF
clone_size: .; v_call: TRBV7-3; j_call: TRBJ2-1; d_call: TRBD1; cdr3_nt: TGTGCCAGCAGCATGGGACAGGTCGCCTACAATGAGCAGTTCTTC; cdr3_aa: CASSMGQVAYNEQFF
clone_size: .; v_call: TRBV6-1; j_call: TRBJ2-3; d_call: .; cdr3_nt: TGTGCCAGCAGTGAAGGTCCCTCGAGGGTCACAGATACGCAGTATTTT; cdr3_aa: CASSEGPSRVTDTQYF